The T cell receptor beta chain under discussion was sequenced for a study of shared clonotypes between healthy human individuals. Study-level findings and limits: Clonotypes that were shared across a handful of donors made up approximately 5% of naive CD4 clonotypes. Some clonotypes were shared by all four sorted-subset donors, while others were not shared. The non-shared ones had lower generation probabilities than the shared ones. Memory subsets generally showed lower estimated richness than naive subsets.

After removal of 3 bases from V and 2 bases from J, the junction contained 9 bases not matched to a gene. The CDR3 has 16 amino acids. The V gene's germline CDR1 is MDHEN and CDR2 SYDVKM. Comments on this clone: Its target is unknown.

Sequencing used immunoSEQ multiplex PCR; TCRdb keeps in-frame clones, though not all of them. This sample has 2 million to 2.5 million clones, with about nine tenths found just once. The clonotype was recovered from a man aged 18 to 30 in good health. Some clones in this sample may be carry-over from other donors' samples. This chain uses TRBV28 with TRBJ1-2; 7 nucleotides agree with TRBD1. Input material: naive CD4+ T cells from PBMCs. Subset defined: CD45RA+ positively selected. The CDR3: CASSFPTSTGNYGYTF. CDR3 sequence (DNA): TGTGCCAGCAGTTTTCCCACCTCGACAGGGAACTATGGCTACACCTTC.